This passage covers 10 T cell receptor beta chains from one sample sequenced in a study of T cell responses to AZD1222 COVID-19 vaccine. Clones were read by immunoSEQ multiplex PCR, and TCRdb kept only the in-frame ones, dropping some. The sample holds more than 95,000 clones; about 90% are singletons and the top ten take over 8.5%. This specimen consisted of peripheral blood, obtained on day 0 of AZD1222 vaccination. These receptors all stem from an adult in good health.

J is TRBJ1-4 and V is TRBV18; maybe TRBD1 (6 bases). V lost 6 bases to trimming and J lost 5 bases, with 13 bases between them. CDR1 KGHSH and CDR2 LQKENI come from the germline V gene. This CDR3 is 14 amino acids long. CDR3 nucleotide sequence: TGTGCCAGCTCTCTGCGGGGGGCCAATGAAAAACTGTTTTTT. Its protein is CASSLRGANEKLFF.

V is TRBV6-5 and J is TRBJ1-1; D is unresolved. Trimming removed 6 bases from V and 9 bases from J, with 14 bases in between. This CDR3 is built from 12 residues. The germline V gene encodes CDR1 MNHEY and CDR2 SVGAGI. The CDR3 reads CASSLDRQKAFF. CDR3 bases: TGTGCCAGCAGCCTCGATCGGCAAAAAGCTTTCTTT.

V is TRBV30 and J is TRBJ1-3; the D is unclear. The CDR3 consists of 11 residues. Trimming cost V 0 bases and J 5 bases, with 2 bases left between them. CDR1 and CDR2 from the germline V gene are GTSNPN and SVGIG (reference sequence). The CDR3 DNA is TGTGCCTGGAGTGTAAGAAACACCATATATTTT. It translates to CAWSVRNTIYF.

A single count supports this clone. The CDR3 DNA follows: TGTGCCAGCAGCTTTAGCGGGGAAACAGGAGCTTTCTTT. It is translated as CASSFSGETGAFF. The genes are TRBV5-5 and TRBJ1-1; weak D call: TRBD1 (5 bases). Between the trimmed V and J ends, which lost 2 bases and 10 bases, there was a span of 15 bases. CDR3 size: 13 residues. In germline, CDR1 is SGHKS, CDR2 YYEKEE (reference sequence).

Concerning this clone: An end of the junction does not agree with germline; a read error may underlie this. CDR3 residues: CASREDYLNYGYTF. The CDR3 DNA is TGTGCCAGCAGAGAAGATTACCTGAACTATGGCTACACCTTC. This rearrangement joins TRBV6-1 to TRBJ1-2, with D uncertain. CDR3 size: 14 residues. The germline V gene encodes CDR1 MNHNS and CDR2 SASEGT.

The chain is built from TRBV13 and TRBJ1-5, with D unclear. Germline CDR1 is PRHDT and CDR2 is FYEKMQ (reference sequence). The CDR3 consists of 12 residues. Trimming left V 3 bases short and J 4 bases short, with 4 bases between. This CDR3 is CASSFGNQPQHF. The CDR3 bases are TGTGCCAGCAGCTTCGGGAATCAGCCCCAGCATTTT. Full variable domain (rest looked up from reference TRBV13 and TRBJ1-5): AAGVIQSPRHLIKEKRETATLKCYPIPRHDTVYWYQQGPGQDPQFLISFYEKMQSDKGSIPDRFSAQQFSDYHSELNMSSLELGDSALYFCASSFGNQPQHFGDGTRLSIL.

The V and J genes are TRBV3-1 (or the pseudogene TRBV3-2) and TRBJ1-2; no definite D call. Germline CDR1 is LGHDT and CDR2 is YNNKEL (reference sequence). The CDR3 totals 14 residues. Deletions cut 1 base from V and 5 bases from J, with 11 bases between. In DNA form, the CDR3 reads TGTGCCAGCAGCCAAGGGGGTATCGGATATGGCTACACCTTC. Its translation: CASSQGGIGYGYTF.

This sequence joins TRBV27 and TRBJ1-2; 10 bases map to TRBD1. This CDR3 has 16 residues. J gave up 1 base and V 5 bases, and 7 bases lay outside the gene matches. Germline V gene lookup returns CDR1 MNHEY and CDR2 SMNVEV (reference sequence). CDR3 in amino acids: CASSTQTGGNNYGYTF. CDR3 nucleotides: TGTGCCAGCAGTACCCAGACAGGGGGCAATAACTATGGCTACACCTTC.

The chain uses TRBV5-1 and TRBJ1-4, with D maybe TRBD1 (6 bases). The CDR3 is 15 residues long. In germline, CDR1 is SGHRS, CDR2 YFSETQ. Trimming removed 4 bases from V and 8 bases from J, with 18 bases in between. CDR3 in amino acids: CASSRRPTQGEKLFF. CDR3 bases: TGCGCCAGCAGCCGCCGACCTACCCAGGGGGAAAAACTGTTTTTT.

The J gene is TRBJ2-5, the V gene TRBV6-2 or TRBV6-3; no definite D call. Germline V gives CDR1 MNHEY, CDR2 SVGEGT. V lost 5 bases to trimming and J lost 4 bases, with 17 bases between them. The CDR3 length is 15 residues. The CDR3 DNA reads TGTGCCAGCAGTCCCGCGCGTAGGGTCCGAGAGACCCAGTACTTC. This gives the protein CASSPARRVRETQYF.